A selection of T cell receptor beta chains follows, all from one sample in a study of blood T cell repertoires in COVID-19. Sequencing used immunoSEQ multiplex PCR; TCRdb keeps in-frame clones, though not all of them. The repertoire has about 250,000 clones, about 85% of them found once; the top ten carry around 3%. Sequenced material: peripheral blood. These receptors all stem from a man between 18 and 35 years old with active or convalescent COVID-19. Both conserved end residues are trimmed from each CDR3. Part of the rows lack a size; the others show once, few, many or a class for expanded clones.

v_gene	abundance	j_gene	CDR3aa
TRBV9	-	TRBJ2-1	ASTLGYGSYNEQF
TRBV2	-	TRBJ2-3	ASSDRGATDTQY
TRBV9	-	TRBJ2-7	ASSGGLAGSYEQY
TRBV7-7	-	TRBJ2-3	ASSKGTGPTDTQY
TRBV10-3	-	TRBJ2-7	AISEGGRNYEQY
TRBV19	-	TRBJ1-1	ASSEQVNTEAF
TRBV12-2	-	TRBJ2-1	ASRKGWGTGVNEQF
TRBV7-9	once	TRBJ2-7	ASSLGQSEQY
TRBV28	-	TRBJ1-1	ASSPRLNTEAF
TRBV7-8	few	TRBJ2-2	ASSLVSDTGELF
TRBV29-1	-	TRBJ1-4	SVVGGAVATNEKLF
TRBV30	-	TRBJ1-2	AWSVPARAGYGYT
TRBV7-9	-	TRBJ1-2	ASSLGDRVYGYT
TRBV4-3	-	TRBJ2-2	ASSQLAGVRVSGELF
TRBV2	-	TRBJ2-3	ASSGRLAGPTDTQY
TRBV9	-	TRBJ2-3	ASSVDGGGRVTDTQY
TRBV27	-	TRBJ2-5	ASSRGQGETQY
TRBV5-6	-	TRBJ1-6	ASSLAGFNSPLH
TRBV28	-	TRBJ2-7	ASSSSGLAGYEQY
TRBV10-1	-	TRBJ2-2	ASSELYTGELF
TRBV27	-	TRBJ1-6	ASRRQGTDSPLH
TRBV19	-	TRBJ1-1	ASSGGDNTEAF
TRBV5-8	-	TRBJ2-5	ASSRGRVGGTQETQY
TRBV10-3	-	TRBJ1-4	AIRQGARDEKLF
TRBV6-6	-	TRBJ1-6	ASSYGRGNSPLH
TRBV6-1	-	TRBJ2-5	ASSESRGRETQY
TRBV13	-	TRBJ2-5	ASSLGSTGIMETQY
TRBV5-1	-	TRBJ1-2	ASSSGQGDYGYT
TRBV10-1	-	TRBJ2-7	ASSVIGSKGRVMNEQY
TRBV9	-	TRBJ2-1	ASSAQGLGINEQF
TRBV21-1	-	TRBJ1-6	AIRTGASPYNSPLH
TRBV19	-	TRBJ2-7	ASSMTSGSYEQY
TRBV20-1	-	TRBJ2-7	SASRAGGFLEQY
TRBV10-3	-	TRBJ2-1	AISEFEREVDEQF
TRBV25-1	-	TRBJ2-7	ASRSRDYRRGEQY
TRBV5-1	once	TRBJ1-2	ASSSDIEGDT
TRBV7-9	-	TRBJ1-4	ASSSGSNQREKLF
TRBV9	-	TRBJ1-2	ASSVPGTGHYGYT
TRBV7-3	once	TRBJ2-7	ASSPSGSSYEQY
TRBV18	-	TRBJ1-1	ASSPQPTGINTEAF
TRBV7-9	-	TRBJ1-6	ASSFGQNNSPLH
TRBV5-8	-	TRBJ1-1	ASSLPAGEAF
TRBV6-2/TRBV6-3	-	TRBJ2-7	ASSPSPGVGSYEQY
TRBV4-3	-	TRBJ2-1	ASSQEWDRGLNEQF
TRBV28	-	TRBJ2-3	ASSLLAGADTQY
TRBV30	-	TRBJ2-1	AWSSGLAGYNEQF
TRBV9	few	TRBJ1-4	ASSALWDSNEKLF
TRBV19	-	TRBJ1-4	ASSIVQGKIVREKLF
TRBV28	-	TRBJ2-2	ASSWGLAGDGELF
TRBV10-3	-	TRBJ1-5	AISSGQSNQPQH
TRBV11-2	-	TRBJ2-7	ASSWGGPMAEQY
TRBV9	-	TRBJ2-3	ASSVGGSTDTQY
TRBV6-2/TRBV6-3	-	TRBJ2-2	ASSYDPGGARTGELF
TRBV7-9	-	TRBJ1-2	ASSLELEPNYGYT
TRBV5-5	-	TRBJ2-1	ASSLAEGQF
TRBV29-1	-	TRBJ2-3	SVEGGRAADTQY
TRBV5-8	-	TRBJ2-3	ASSETRGDSTDTQY